The 19 T cell receptor beta chains listed next were all sequenced from one sample in a study of OX40 agonist ivuxolimab in advanced cancers. Profiled with immunoSEQ multiplex PCR; TCRdb holds only in-frame clones, not every one. Of 70,000 or so clones listed, 80% to 90% were seen once; the top ten hold roughly 1%. The sample consisted of CD4+ or CD8+ T cells sorted from blood, taken in a trial of the OX40 agonist ivuxolimab. All receptors come from an adult with an advanced solid tumor such as melanoma, head and neck, liver or kidney cancer.

CDR3 nucleotide sequence: TGTGCCAGCAGTTTAAGACAGGGGTTCTCCTACGAGCAGTACTTC. This codes for CASSLRQGFSYEQYF. This rearrangement joins TRBV27 to TRBJ2-7; 8 bases map to TRBD1. The V gene end was trimmed by 2 bases and the J gene end by 0 bases; junction bases not matched to a gene: 3. Germline V CDR1 and CDR2: MNHEY, SMNVEV (reference sequence). This CDR3 is built from 15 residues.

This rearrangement joins TRBV4-1 to TRBJ1-2; 7 bases align to TRBD1. CDR3 length: 14 residues. Trimming removed 1 base from V and 5 bases from J; junction bases left unmatched: 4. CDR1 and CDR2 from the germline V gene are MGHRA and YSYEKL. In DNA form, the CDR3 reads TGCGCCAGCAGCCAAGGACAGGGCCATTATGGCTACACCTTC. It translates to CASSQGQGHYGYTF.

The chain combines TRBV5-1 with TRBJ2-5; 8 bases are a match to TRBD1. Trimming removed 0 bases from V and 5 bases from J; junction bases left unmatched: 3. CDR3 length: 14 residues. Germline V gives CDR1 SGHRS, CDR2 YFSETQ. CDR3 coding DNA: TGCGCCAGCAGCTTGGCAGGGGGCGGCGAGACCCAGTACTTC. It specifies CASSLAGGGETQYF. Together with reference TRBV5-1 and TRBJ2-5, the CDR3 gives the full variable domain: KAGVTQTPRYLIKTRGQQVTLSCSPISGHRSVSWYQQTPGQGLQFLFEYFSETQRNKGNFPGRFSGRQFSNSRSEMNVSTLELGDSALYLCASSLAGGGETQYFGPGTRLLVL.

V and J are TRBV15 and TRBJ1-3, with TRBD1 matching over 8 bases. The CDR3 is made up of 18 amino acids. Unmatched junction bases numbered 7, after V lost 0 bases and J lost 0 bases. Germline CDR1 and CDR2: LNHNV and YYDKDF (reference sequence). CDR3: CATSRDGTGSASGNTIYF. The CDR3 DNA sequence: TGTGCCACCAGCAGAGATGGGACAGGAAGCGCCTCTGGAAACACCATATATTTT.

The V gene is TRBV2, the J gene TRBJ2-1; 7 positions match TRBD1. The CDR3 has 15 residues. Unmatched junction bases numbered 5, after V lost 6 bases and J lost 0 bases. Per germline, CDR1 SNHLY and CDR2 FYNNEI. CDR3 in amino acids: CASSQDRSSYNEQFF. In DNA, the CDR3 is TGTGCCAGCAGCCAGGACAGGAGCTCCTACAATGAGCAGTTCTTC.

The rearrangement joins TRBV4-2 to TRBJ2-1; a possible D gene is TRBD2 (7 bases). Germline assignment: CDR1 LGHNA and CDR2 YNFKEQ. V gave up 0 bases and J gave up 3 bases, with 12 bases separating them. The CDR3 is 16 amino acids. The CDR3 region is CASSQDRGADYNEQFF. CDR3 bases: TGTGCCAGCAGCCAAGACCGGGGGGCGGACTACAATGAGCAGTTCTTC.

By frequency in the sample, this clone is medium-sized. As DNA, the CDR3 is TGTGCCAGCAAGCAGGGCAATCAGCCCCAGCATTTT. Residues: CASKQGNQPQHF. The V call is TRBV6-5, the J call TRBJ1-5; D is unresolved. The CDR3 covers 12 residues. Between the trimmed V and J ends, which lost 7 bases and 2 bases, there was a span of 6 bases. The germline V gene encodes CDR1 MNHEY and CDR2 SVGAGI.

The chain combines TRBV5-4 with TRBJ2-1; D gene unclear. Germline V CDR1 and CDR2: SGHNT, YYREEE (reference sequence). The germline V and J ends were trimmed by 4 bases and 0 bases, with 14 bases remaining between them. This CDR3 has 16 residues. The CDR3 coding sequence is TGTGCCAGCAGCATAGACCCGGGCGGCTCCTACAATGAGCAGTTCTTC. Amino acids: CASSIDPGGSYNEQFF.

This chain connects TRBV2 to TRBJ1-2; D might be TRBD1 (6 bases). Germline V gene data show CDR1 as SNHLY and CDR2 as FYNNEI. The CDR3 runs 15 residues. V dropped 0 bases and J dropped 4 bases, with 12 bases sitting between them. CDR3 residues: CASSEALGGPYGYTF. DNA for the CDR3: TGTGCCAGCAGTGAAGCGCTTGGGGGGCCCTATGGCTACACCTTC.

This chain uses TRBV28 with TRBJ2-2; 7 bases fit TRBD2. The junction had 7 bases not matched to a gene; V was cut back by 3 bases and J by 3 bases. The germline V gene has CDR1 MDHEN and CDR2 SYDVKM. This CDR3 contains 16 residues. The CDR3 bases are TGTGCCAGCAGTTTGTGGGAGGGATCGGACACCGGGGAGCTGTTTTTT. It specifies CASSLWEGSDTGELFF. Drawing the rest from reference TRBV28 and TRBJ2-2, the complete variable domain is DVKVTQSSRYLVKRTGEKVFLECVQDMDHENMFWYRQDPGLGLRLIYFSYDVKMKEKGDIPEGYSVSREKKERFSLILESASTNQTSMYLCASSLWEGSDTGELFFGEGSRLTVL.

The V and J genes are TRBV2 and TRBJ2-1; the D call may be TRBD1 or TRBD2 (5 bases each). Germline assignment: CDR1 SNHLY and CDR2 FYNNEI. This CDR3 has 15 amino acids. The V and J ends lost 3 bases and 0 bases respectively, with 9 bases between them. The CDR3 here is CASSEWGNSYNEQFF. The CDR3 nucleotides are TGTGCCAGCAGTGAGTGGGGGAACTCCTACAATGAGCAGTTCTTC.

The V gene is TRBV18, the J gene TRBJ2-3; TRBD1 matches 7 bases. V gave up 3 bases and J gave up 6 bases; unmatched junction bases: 6. Germline V lookup: CDR1 KGHSH, CDR2 LQKENI. This CDR3 has 14 amino acids. The CDR3 sequence: CASSPPDRADTQYF. CDR3 in DNA: TGTGCCAGCTCACCCCCTGACAGGGCTGATACGCAGTATTTT.

This clone was found once. The chain combines TRBV30 with TRBJ1-5, with D possibly TRBD1 on 6 matching bases. Trimming pared 3 bases from V and 9 bases from J, leaving 12 bases between. The CDR3 is made up of 12 amino acids. CDR1 GTSNPN and CDR2 SVGIG come from the germline V gene (reference sequence). The CDR3 spells CAWSAGGRPQHF. The CDR3 DNA sequence: TGTGCCTGGAGCGCCGGGGGGCGGCCCCAGCATTTT.

The V and J genes are TRBV6-5 and TRBJ2-7; D is possibly TRBD1 or TRBD2 (6 bases each). Germline V CDR1 and CDR2: MNHEY, SVGAGI. CDR3 length: 15 residues. The V end lost 5 bases, the J end lost 3 bases, and 17 bases lay between the germline ends. This chain's CDR3 is CASSKGGPLDYEQYF. As DNA, the CDR3 is TGTGCCAGCAGTAAGGGGGGACCGCTAGACTACGAGCAGTACTTC.

This clone was detected only a few times. The chain joins TRBV6-5 to TRBJ1-5; D might be TRBD1 (6 bases). The CDR3 runs 12 residues. The V end lost 5 bases, the J end lost 5 bases, and 7 bases lay between the germline ends. Germline CDR1 is MNHEY and CDR2 is SVGAGI. CDR3 loop: CASSAGDQPQHF. CDR3 in DNA: TGTGCCAGCAGTGCAGGGGATCAGCCCCAGCATTTT.

V gene TRBV10-3 combines with J gene TRBJ2-7; 11 bases fit TRBD1. In germline, CDR1 is ENHRY, CDR2 SYGVKD. The ends lost 3 bases at V and 4 bases at J; junction bases unmatched: 5. This CDR3 is 15 amino acids long. The CDR3 is CAISDVGQGEYEQYF. The CDR3 DNA is TGTGCCATCAGTGACGTGGGACAGGGGGAATACGAGCAGTACTTC.

The rearrangement joins TRBV20-1 to TRBJ2-7; D is ambiguous. The germline V gene has CDR1 DFQATT and CDR2 SNEGSKA (reference sequence). V shed 2 bases and J shed 3 bases, with 5 bases lying between them. This CDR3 is built from 11 residues. Here the CDR3 DNA reads TGCAGTGCTAGACCAAACTACGAGCAGTACTTC. It codes for CSARPNYEQYF.

This chain links TRBV11-1 with TRBJ2-3, with 7 bases lining up with TRBD1. After removal of 5 bases from V and 4 bases from J, the junction contained 3 bases not matched to a gene. The germline gives CDR1 SGHAT, CDR2 FQDESV (reference sequence). The CDR3 extends over 13 amino acids. The CDR3: CASSVTGADTQYF. CDR3 DNA sequence: TGTGCCAGCAGCGTTACAGGGGCAGATACGCAGTATTTT.

This clone was detected only a few times. This chain uses TRBV4-1 with TRBJ1-4; D is ambiguous. The V end was cut by 1 base, the J end by 8 bases, with 8 bases between. This CDR3 spans 13 amino acids. CDR1 and CDR2 from the germline V gene are MGHRA and YSYEKL. CDR3 coding DNA: TGCGCCAGCAGCCAAGTTGCGAACGAAAAACTGTTTTTT. Its protein product is CASSQVANEKLFF.